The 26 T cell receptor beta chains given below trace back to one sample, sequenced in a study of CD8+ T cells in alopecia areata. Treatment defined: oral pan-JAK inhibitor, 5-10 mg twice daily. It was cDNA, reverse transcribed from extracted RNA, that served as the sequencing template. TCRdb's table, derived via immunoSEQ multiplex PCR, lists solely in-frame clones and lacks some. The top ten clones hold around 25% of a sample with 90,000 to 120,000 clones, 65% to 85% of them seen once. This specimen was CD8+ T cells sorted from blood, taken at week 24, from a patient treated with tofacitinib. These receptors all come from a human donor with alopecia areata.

CDR3 region: CASSLRQTTPASGNTIYF. DNA of the CDR3: TGTGCCAGCAGCCTCCGACAAACCACCCCGGCTTCTGGAAACACCATATATTTT. The chain is built from TRBV11-3 and TRBJ1-3, with D unresolved. Trimming removed 5 bases from V and 1 base from J, with 21 bases in between. The CDR3 has 18 amino acids. Germline lookup yields CDR1 SGHNT and CDR2 YENEEA. Looking up the rest from reference TRBV11-3 and TRBJ1-3 gives the full variable domain: EAGVVQSPRYKIIEKKQPVAFWCNPISGHNTLYWYLQNLGQGPELLIRYENEEAVDDSQLPKDRFSAERLKGVDSTLKIQPAELGDSAVYLCASSLRQTTPASGNTIYFGEGSWLTVV.

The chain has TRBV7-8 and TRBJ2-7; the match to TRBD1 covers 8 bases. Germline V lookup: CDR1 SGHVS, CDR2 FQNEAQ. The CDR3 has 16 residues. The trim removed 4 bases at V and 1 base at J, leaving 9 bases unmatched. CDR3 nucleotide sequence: TGTGCCAGCAGCTCCCCAGGGGGCGGTACTTCCTACGAGCAGTACTTC. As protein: CASSSPGGGTSYEQYF.

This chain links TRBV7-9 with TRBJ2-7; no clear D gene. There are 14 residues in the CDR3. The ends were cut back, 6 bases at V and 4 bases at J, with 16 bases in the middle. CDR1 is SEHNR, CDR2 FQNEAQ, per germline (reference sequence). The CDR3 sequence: CASSSVGLVYEQYF. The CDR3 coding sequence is TGTGCCAGCAGTTCAGTGGGGTTGGTGTACGAGCAGTACTTC.

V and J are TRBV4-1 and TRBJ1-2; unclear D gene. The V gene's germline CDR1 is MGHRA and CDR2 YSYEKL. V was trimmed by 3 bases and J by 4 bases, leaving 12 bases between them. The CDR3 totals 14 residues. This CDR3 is CASSQAGWSYGYTF. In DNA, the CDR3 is TGCGCCAGCAGCCAGGCGGGATGGAGCTATGGCTACACCTTC.

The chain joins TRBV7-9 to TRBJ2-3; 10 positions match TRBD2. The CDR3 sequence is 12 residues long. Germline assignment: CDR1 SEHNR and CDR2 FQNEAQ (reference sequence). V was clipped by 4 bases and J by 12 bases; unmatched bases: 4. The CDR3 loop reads CASSSLAGVQYF. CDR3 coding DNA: TGTGCCAGCAGCTCTCTAGCGGGGGTTCAGTATTTT.

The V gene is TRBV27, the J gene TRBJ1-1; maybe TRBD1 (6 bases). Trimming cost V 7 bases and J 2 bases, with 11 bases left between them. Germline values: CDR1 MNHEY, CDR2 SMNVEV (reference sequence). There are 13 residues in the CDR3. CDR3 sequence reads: CASMRGGNTEAFF. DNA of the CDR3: TGTGCCAGCATGAGAGGGGGAAACACTGAAGCTTTCTTT.

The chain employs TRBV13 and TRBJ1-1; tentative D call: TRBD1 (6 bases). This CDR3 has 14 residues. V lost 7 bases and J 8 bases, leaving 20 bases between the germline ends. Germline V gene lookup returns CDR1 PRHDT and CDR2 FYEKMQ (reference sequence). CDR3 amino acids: CASTPPGTQSEAFF. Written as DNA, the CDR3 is TGTGCCAGCACCCCCCCCGGGACACAATCCGAAGCTTTCTTT.

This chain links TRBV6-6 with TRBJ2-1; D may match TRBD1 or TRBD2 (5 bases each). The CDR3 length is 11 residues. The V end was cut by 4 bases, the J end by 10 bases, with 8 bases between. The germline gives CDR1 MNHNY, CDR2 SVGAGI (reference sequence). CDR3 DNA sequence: TGTGCCAGCAGTTTAGAGGGGGAGCAGTTCTTC. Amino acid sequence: CASSLEGEQFF.

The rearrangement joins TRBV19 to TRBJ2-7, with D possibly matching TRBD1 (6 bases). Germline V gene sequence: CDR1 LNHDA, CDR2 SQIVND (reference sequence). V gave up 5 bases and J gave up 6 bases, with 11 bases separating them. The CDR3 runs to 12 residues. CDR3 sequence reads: CASSAGEIEQYF. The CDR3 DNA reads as TGTGCCAGTAGTGCAGGGGAGATCGAGCAGTACTTC.

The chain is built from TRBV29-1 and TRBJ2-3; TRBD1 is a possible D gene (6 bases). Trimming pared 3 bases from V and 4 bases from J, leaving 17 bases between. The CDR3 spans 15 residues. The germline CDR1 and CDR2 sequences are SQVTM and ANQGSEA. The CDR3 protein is CSVEGPLYRADTQYF. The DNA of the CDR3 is TGCAGCGTTGAGGGACCTCTATACAGGGCAGATACGCAGTATTTT.

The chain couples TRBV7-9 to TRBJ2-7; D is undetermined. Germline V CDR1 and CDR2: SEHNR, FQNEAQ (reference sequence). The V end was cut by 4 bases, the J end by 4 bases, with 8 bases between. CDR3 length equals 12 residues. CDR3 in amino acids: CASSSQVYEQYF. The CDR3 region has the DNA TGTGCCAGCAGCTCCCAAGTATACGAGCAGTACTTC.

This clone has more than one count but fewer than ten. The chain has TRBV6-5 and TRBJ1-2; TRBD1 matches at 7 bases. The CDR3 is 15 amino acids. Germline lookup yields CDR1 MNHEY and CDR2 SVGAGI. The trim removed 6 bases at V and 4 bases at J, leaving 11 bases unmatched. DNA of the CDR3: TGTGCCAGCAGCTCGTTCGAGACAGGGCGCTATGGCTACACCTTC. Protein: CASSSFETGRYGYTF.

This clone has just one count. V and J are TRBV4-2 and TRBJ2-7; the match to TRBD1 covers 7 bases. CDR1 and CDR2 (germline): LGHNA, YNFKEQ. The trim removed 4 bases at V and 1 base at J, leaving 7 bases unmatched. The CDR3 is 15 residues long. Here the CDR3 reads CASSRNPGGSYEQYF. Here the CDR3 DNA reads TGTGCCAGCAGCCGAAATCCAGGGGGTTCCTACGAGCAGTACTTC.

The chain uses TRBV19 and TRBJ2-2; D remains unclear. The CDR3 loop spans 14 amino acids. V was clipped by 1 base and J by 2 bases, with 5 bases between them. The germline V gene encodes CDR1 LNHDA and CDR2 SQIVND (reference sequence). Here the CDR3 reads CASSIVKNTGELFF. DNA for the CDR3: TGTGCCAGTAGTATAGTAAAAAACACCGGGGAGCTGTTTTTT.

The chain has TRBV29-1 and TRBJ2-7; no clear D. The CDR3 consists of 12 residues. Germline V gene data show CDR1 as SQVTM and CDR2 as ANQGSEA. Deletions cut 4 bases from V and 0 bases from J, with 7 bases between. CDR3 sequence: CSVGWVSYEQYF. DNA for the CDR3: TGCAGCGTTGGATGGGTCTCCTACGAGCAGTACTTC.

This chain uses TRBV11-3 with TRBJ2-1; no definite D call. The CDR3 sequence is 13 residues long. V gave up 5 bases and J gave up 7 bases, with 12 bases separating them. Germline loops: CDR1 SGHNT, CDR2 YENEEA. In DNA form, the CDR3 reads TGTGCCAGCAGCCAGCCGGCAGAGAATGAGCAGTTCTTC. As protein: CASSQPAENEQFF.

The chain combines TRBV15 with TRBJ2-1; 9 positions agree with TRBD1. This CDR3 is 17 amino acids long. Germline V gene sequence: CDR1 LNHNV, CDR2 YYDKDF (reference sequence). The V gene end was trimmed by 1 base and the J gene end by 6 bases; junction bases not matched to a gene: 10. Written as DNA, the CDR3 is TGTGCCACCAGCAGAGCATCCGGGACAGGGTCTGCCAATGAGCAGTTCTTC. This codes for CATSRASGTGSANEQFF.

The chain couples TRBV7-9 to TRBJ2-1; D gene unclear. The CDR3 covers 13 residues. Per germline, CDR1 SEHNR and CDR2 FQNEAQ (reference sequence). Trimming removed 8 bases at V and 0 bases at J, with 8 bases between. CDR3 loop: CASEISSYNEQFF. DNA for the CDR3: TGTGCCAGCGAGATTAGCTCCTACAATGAGCAGTTCTTC.

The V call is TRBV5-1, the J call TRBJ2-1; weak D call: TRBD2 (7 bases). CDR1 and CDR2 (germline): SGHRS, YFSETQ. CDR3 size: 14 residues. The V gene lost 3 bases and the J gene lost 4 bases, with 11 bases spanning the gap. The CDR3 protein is CASSSGGLYNEQFF. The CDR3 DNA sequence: TGCGCCAGCAGCTCGGGGGGCCTGTACAATGAGCAGTTCTTC.

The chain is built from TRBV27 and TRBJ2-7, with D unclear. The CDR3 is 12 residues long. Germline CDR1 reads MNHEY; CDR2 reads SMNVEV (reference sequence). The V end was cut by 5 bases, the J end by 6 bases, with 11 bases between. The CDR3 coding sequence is TGTGCCAGCAGTGGAGACATCACCGAGCAGTACTTC. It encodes CASSGDITEQYF.

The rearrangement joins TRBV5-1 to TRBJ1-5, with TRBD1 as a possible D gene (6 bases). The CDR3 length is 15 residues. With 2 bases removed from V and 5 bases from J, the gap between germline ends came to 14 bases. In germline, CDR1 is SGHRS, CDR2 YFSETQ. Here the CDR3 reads CASSLGTRGDQPQHF. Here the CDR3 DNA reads TGCGCCAGCAGCTTAGGGACACGGGGAGATCAGCCCCAGCATTTT.

The CDR3 here is CASSRTSGNLYNEQFF. The CDR3, as DNA: TGTGCCAGCAGCCGGACTAGCGGAAACCTCTACAATGAGCAGTTCTTC. V gene TRBV11-2 combines with J gene TRBJ2-1; TRBD2 matches at 10 bases. In germline, CDR1 is SGHAT, CDR2 FQNNGV. The J segment lost 3 bases and the V segment lost 5 bases, leaving 7 bases of the junction unmatched. This CDR3 comprises 16 residues.

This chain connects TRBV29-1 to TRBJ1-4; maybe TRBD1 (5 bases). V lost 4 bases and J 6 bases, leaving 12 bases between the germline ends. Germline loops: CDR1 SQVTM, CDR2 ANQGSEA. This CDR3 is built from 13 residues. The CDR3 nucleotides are TGCAGCGTTGTGGAGAGGGGAGATGAAAAACTGTTTTTT. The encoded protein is CSVVERGDEKLFF.

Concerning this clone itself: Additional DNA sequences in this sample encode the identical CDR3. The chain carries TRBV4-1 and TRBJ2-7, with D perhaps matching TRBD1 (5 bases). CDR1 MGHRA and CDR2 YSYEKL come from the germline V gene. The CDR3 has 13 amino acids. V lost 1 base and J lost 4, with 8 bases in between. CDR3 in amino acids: CASSQGTGYEQYF. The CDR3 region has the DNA TGCGCCAGCAGCCAAGGAACAGGTTACGAGCAGTACTTC.

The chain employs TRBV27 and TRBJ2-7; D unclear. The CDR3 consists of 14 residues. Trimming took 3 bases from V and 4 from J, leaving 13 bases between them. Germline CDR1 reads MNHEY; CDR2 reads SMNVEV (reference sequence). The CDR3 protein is CASSFKAIGYEQYF. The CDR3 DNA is TGTGCCAGCAGTTTCAAGGCGATCGGGTACGAGCAGTACTTC.

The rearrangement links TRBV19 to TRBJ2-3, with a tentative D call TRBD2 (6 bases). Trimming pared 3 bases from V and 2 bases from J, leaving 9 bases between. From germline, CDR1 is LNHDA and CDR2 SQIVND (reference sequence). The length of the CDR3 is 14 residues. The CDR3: CASSMGDFTDTQYF. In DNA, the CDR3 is TGTGCCAGTAGTATGGGGGACTTCACAGATACGCAGTATTTT. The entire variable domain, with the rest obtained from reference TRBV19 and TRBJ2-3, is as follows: DGGITQSPKYLFRKEGQNVTLSCEQNLNHDAMYWYRQDPGQGLRLIYYSQIVNDFQKGDIAEGYSVSREKKESFPLTVTSAQKNPTAFYLCASSMGDFTDTQYFGPGTRLTVL.